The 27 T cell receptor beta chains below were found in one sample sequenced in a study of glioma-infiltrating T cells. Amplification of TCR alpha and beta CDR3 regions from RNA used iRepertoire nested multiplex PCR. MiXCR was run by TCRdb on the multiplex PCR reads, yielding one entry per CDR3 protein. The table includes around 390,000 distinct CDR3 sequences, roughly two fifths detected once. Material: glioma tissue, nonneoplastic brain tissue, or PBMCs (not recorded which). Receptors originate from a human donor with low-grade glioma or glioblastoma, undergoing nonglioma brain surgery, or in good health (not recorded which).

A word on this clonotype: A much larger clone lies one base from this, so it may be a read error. The CDR3 loop reads CASRGTTEATPRLSGANVLTF. CDR3 nucleotides: TGTGCCAGCAGAGGAACGACAGAGGCCACGCCACGCCTCTCTGGGGCCAACGTCCTGACTTTC. The chain combines TRBV6-1 with TRBJ2-6; the D gene is possibly TRBD1 (5 bases). The germline CDR1 and CDR2 sequences are MNHNS and SASEGT. V was pared by 6 bases and J by 0 bases, with 27 bases between. This CDR3 has 21 residues.

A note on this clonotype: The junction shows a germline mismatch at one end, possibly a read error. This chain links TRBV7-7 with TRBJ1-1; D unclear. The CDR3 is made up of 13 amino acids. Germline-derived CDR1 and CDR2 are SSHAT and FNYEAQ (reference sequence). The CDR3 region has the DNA TGTGCTAGCAGCTTAAATCCAGGAGCTAAAGCTTTCTTT. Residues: CASSLNPGAKAFF.

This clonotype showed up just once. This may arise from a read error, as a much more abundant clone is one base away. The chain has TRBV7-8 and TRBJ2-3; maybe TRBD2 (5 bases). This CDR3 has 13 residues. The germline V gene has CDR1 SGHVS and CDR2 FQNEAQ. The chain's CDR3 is CASRIDYHYTRYF. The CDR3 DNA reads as TGTGCCAGCAGAATTGACTATCACTATACGCGGTATTTT.

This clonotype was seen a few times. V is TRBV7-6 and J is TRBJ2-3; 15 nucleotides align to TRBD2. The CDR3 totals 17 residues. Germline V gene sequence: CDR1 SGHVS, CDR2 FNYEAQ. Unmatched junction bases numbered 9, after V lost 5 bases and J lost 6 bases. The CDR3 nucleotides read TGTGCCAGCAGCCCCTCGGGACTAGCGGGAGGAGGGGATACGCAGTATTTT. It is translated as CASSPSGLAGGGDTQYF.

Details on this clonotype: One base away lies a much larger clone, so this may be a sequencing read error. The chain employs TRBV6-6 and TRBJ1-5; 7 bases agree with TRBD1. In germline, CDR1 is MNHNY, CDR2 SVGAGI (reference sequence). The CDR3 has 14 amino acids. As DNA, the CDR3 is TGTGCCATCAGTACCGGGACAGATTATCAGCCCCAGCATTTT. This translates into CAISTGTDYQPQHF.

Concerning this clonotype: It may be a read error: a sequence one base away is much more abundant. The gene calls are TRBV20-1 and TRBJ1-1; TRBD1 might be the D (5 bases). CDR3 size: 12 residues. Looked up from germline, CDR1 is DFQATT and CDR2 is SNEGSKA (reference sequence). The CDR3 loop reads CSAGDGNTKAFF. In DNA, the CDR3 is TGCAGTGCGGGGGACGGGAACACTAAAGCTTTCTTT.

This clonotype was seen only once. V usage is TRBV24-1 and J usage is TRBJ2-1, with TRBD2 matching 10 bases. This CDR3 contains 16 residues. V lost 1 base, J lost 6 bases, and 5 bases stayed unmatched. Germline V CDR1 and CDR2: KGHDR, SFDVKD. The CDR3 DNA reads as TGTGCCACCAGTGATTTAAAGGCTAGCGGGAGCAATGAGCAGTTCTTC. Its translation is CATSDLKASGSNEQFF.

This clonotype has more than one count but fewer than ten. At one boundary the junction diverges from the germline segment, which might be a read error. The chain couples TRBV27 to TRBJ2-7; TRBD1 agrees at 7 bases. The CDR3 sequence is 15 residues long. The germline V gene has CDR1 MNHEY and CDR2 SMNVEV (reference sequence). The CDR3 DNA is TGTGCCGGCAGTCCCCTAGGGGGCAGTTTGGGTGAGCAGTACTTC. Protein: CAGSPLGGSLGEQYF.

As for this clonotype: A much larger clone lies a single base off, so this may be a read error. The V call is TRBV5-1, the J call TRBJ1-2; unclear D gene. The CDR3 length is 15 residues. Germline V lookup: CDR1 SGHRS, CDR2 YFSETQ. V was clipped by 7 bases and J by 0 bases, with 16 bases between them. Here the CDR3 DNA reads TGCGCCAGCGGCTACGGACGGATTACTAACTATGGCTACACCTTC. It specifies CASGYGRITNYGYTF.

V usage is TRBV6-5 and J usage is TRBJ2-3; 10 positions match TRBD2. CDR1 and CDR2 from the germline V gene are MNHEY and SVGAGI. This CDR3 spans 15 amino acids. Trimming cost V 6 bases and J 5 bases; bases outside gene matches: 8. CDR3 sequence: CASRPLAGVGDTQYF. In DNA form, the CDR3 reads TGTGCCAGCAGGCCCCTAGCGGGAGTGGGAGATACGCAGTATTTT.

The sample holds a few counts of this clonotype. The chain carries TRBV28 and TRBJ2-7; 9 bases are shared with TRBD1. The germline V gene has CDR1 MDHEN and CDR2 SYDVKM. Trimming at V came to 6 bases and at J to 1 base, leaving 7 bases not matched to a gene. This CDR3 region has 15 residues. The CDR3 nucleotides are TGTGCCAGCAGCAACTATGGACAGGGGTCCTACGAGCAGTACTTC. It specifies CASSNYGQGSYEQYF.

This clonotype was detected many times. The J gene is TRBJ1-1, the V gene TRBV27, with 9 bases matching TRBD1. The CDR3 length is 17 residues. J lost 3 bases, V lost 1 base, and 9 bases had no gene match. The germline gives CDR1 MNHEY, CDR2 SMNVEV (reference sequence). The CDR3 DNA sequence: TGTGCCAGCAGTTTATTGTGGACAGGGGTCCTGGACACTGAAGCTTTCTTT. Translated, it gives CASSLLWTGVLDTEAFF.

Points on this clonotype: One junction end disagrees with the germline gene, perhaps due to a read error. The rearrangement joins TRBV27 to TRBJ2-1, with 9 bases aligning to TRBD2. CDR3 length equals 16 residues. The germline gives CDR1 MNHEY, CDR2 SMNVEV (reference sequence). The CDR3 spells CAISATGTSSYSEQSF. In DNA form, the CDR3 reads TGTGCCATCAGTGCTACCGGGACTAGCTCCTACAGTGAGCAGTCCTTC.

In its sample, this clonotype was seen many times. CDR3 bases: TGCAGTGCTAGAGGGCAGGGGGCCAGAGATACGCAGTATTTT. Amino acid sequence: CSARGQGARDTQYF. The chain joins TRBV20-1 to TRBJ2-3, with 8 positions matching TRBD1. Germline loops: CDR1 DFQATT, CDR2 SNEGSKA (reference sequence). This CDR3 region has 14 residues. J was trimmed by 5 bases and V by 1 base; bases with no gene match: 5.

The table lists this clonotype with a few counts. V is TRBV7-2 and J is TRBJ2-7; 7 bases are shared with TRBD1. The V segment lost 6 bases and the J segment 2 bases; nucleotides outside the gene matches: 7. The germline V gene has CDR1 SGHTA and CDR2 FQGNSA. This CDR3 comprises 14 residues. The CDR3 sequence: CASRQNRGPYEQYF. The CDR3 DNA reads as TGTGCCAGCAGACAAAACAGGGGTCCCTACGAGCAGTACTTC.

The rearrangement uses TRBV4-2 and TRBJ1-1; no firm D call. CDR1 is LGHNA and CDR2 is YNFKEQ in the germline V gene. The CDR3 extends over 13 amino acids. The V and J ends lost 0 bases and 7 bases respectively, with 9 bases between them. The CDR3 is CASSQENPNEAFF. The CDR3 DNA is TGTGCCAGCAGCCAAGAAAACCCTAATGAAGCTTTCTTT.

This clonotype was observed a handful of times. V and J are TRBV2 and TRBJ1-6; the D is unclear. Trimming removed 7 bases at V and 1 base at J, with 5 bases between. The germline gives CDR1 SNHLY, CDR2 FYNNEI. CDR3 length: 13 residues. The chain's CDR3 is CASMGSYNSPLHF. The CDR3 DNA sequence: TGTGCCAGCATGGGGTCCTATAATTCACCCCTCCACTTT.

CDR3 DNA: TGTGCCAGCAGCCTGAAGCGGGAGGGCACAGATACGCAGTATTTT. This sequence encodes CASSLKREGTDTQYF. The chain recombines TRBV28 with TRBJ2-3, with TRBD2 identical over 9 bases. V shed 6 bases and J 1 base; nucleotides not matched to a gene: 5. Germline lookup yields CDR1 MDHEN and CDR2 SYDVKM. The CDR3 is 15 residues long.

CDR3 coding DNA: TGTGCCATCAAGCCGGGACATGGGGCCTATGGCTACACCTTC. This gives the protein CAIKPGHGAYGYTF. The V and J genes are TRBV10-3 and TRBJ1-2, with a tentative D call TRBD1 (6 bases). Trimming left V 7 bases short and J 4 bases short, with 16 bases between. This CDR3 contains 14 residues. CDR1 and CDR2 from the germline V gene are ENHRY and SYGVKD.

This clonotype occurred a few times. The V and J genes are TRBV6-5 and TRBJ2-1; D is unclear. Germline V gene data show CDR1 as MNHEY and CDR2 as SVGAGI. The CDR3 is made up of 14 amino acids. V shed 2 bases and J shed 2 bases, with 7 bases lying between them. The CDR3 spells CASSYLGPYNEQFF. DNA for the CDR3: TGTGCCAGCAGTTACCTAGGGCCCTACAATGAGCAGTTCTTC.

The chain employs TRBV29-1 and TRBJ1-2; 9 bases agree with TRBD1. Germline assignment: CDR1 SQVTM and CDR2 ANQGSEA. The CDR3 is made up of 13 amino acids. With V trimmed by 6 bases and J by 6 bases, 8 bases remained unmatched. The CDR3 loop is CSVRTGGGHGYTF. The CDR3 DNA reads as TGCAGCGTGCGTACAGGGGGCGGCCATGGCTACACCTTC. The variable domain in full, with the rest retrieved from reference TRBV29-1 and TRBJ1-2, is SAVISQKPSRDICQRGTSLTIQCQVDSQVTMMFWYRQQPGQSLTLIATANQGSEATYESGFVIDKFPISRPNLTFSTLTVSNMSPEDSSIYLCSVRTGGGHGYTFGSGTRLTVV.

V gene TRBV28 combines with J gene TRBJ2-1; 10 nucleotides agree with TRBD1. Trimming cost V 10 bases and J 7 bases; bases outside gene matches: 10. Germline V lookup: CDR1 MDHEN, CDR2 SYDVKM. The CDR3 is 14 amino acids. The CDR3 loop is CATGVRTGGNEQFF. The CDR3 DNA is TGTGCCACCGGCGTTCGGACAGGGGGAAATGAGCAGTTCTTC.

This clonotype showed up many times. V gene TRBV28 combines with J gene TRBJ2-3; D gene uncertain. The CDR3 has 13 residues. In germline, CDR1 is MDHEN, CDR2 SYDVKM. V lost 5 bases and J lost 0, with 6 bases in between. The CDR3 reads CASSRVSTDTQYF. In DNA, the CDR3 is TGTGCCAGCAGTCGGGTTAGCACAGATACGCAGTATTTT.

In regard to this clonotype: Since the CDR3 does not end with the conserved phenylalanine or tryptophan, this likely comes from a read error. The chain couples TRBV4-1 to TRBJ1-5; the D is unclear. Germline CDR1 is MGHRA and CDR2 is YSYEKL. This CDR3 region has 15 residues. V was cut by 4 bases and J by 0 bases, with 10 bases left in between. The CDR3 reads CASSPTASSNQPQHL. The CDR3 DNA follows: TGCGCCAGCAGCCCCACAGCCTCTAGCAATCAGCCCCAGCATCTT.

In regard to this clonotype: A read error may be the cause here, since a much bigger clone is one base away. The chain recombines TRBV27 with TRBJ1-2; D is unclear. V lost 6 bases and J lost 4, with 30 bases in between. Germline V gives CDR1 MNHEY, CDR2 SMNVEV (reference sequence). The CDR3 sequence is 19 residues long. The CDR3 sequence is CASSKRDLGFLLSGYGYTF. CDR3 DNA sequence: TGTGCCAGCAGCAAAAGGGATCTTGGGTTCCTTCTCTCAGGCTATGGCTACACCTTC.

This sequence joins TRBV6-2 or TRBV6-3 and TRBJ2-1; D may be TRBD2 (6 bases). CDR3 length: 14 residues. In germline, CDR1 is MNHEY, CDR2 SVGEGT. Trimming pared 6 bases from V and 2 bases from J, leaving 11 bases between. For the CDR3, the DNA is TGTGCCAGCAGCGGGAGCCGAGCCTACAATGAGCAGTTCTTC. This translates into CASSGSRAYNEQFF.

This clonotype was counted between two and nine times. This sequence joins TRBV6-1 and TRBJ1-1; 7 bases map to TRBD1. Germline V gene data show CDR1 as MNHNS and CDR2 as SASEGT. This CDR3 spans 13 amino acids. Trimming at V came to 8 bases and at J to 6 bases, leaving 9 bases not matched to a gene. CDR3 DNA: TGTGCCAGCCCTGACAGGGCGGGAGCTGAAGCTTTCTTT. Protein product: CASPDRAGAEAFF.